What follows is one T cell receptor beta chain and its context. The entry originates in a study of blood T cell repertoires in COVID-19. Study information: Donors in the United States, Italy and Spain gave samples during acute or convalescent COVID-19.

In the original workflow: Quantification of nucleated cells was approximated via reference gene primer amplification. Clones were sequenced by immunoSEQ multiplex PCR, and TCRdb holds only the in-frame ones, with some missing. V and J calls and clone size are copied from that table; D and trimming were computed from the DNA. The data show over 250,000 clones, roughly 85% seen once. Those designated as exposed participants met a COVID-19 case within 2 weeks before study entry. Germline loops: CDR1 LGHDT, CDR2 YNNKEL (reference sequence). V was shortened by 1 base and J by 8 bases, with 9 bases between the two germline ends. This CDR3 spans 13 amino acids.

The source material was PBMCs or T cells enriched from blood (not recorded which). The chain employs TRBV3-1 (or the pseudogene TRBV3-2) and TRBJ2-1; unclear D gene. This sequence originates from a man aged 40-49 years who had been exposed to COVID-19. The CDR3 sequence: CASSQVRSDEQFF. As DNA, the CDR3 is TGTGCCAGCAGCCAAGTTCGGTCTGATGAGCAGTTCTTC.